This TCR beta chain was sequenced in a study of blood T cells in healthy people across ages. Whole-study context: Every two T cells gave about one barcoded beta molecule via template switching.

With 1 base removed from V and 1 base from J, the gap between germline ends came to 7 bases. The CDR3 consists of 13 residues. Germline CDR1 DFQATT, CDR2 SNEGSKA (reference sequence). A second roughly 6 to 12 cycle PCR used barcoded and J-beta primers. TCRdb recomputed calls from the 5' RACE reads with MiXCR, one row per CDR3 protein. Among about 400,000 distinct CDR3 sequences, 52% were seen once, and the ten largest hold over 40%. The J gene is TRBJ1-1, the V gene TRBV20-1; D call uncertain. The clonotype comes from a man between 60 and 70 years old in good health. Sequences were obtained from blood. CDR3 sequence: CSARVGGNTEAFF. CDR3 in DNA: TGCAGTGCTAGAGTGGGTGGGAACACTGAAGCTTTCTTT.